The clone carrying this T cell receptor beta chain is a singleton in its sample. This entry belongs to a study of blood T cell repertoires in COVID-19. CDR3 length: 16 residues. The V and J ends lost 3 bases and 3 bases respectively, with 17 bases between them. Germline lookup yields CDR1 SNHLY and CDR2 FYNNEI. Followed longitudinally, the Seattle patients had been enrolled during active infection. Original processing notes: Amplification with reference gene primers provided the estimates of nucleated cell counts. Only in-frame clones appear in the TCRdb table, and some are missing; sequencing was by immunoSEQ multiplex PCR. The DNA was the basis for D and trimming; V, J and clone size are from that table. The data contain 240,000 or so clones, roughly 80% of them singletons.

This clonotype was obtained from a woman of 80 years or more with COVID-19, enrolled during active disease. Sequencing input: peripheral blood. J is TRBJ1-2 and V is TRBV2; no reliable D call. The CDR3 spells CASSEDSSGYYYGYTF. The CDR3 DNA follows: TGTGCCAGCAGTGAGGATTCATCGGGGTATTACTATGGCTACACCTTC.